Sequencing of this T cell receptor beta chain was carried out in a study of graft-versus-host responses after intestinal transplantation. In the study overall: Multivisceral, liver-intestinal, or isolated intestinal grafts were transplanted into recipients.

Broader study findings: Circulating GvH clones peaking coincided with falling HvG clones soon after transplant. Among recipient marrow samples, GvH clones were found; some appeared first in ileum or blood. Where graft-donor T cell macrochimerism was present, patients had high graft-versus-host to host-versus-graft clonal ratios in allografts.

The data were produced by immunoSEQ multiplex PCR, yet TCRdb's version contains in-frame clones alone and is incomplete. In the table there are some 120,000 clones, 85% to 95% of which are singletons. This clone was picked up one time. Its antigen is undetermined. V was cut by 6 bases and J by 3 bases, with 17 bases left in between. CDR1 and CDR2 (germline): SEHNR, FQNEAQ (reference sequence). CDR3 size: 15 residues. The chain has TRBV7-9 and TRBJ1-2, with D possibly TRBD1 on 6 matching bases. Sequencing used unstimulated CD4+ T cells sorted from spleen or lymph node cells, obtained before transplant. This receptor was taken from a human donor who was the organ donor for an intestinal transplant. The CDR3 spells CASSLPVRGDYGYTF. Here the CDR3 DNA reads TGTGCCAGCAGTCTCCCTGTGAGGGGGGACTATGGCTACACCTTC. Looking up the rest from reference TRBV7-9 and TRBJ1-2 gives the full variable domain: DTGVSQNPRHKITKRGQNVTFRCDPISEHNRLYWYRQTLGQGPEFLTYFQNEAQLEKSRLLSDRFSAERPKGSFSTLEIQRTEQGDSAMYLCASSLPVRGDYGYTFGSGTRLTVV.